A selection of T cell receptor beta chains follows, all from one sample in a study of blood T cell repertoires in COVID-19. Measured with immunoSEQ multiplex PCR; TCRdb has only the in-frame clones, and not every one. Of 250,000 or so clones in the sample, 85% to 95% were seen once. Sequences were obtained from peripheral blood. Every receptor here comes from a man in his thirties or forties with COVID-19, enrolled during active disease. Both conserved end residues are part of each CDR3. The D gene is left open where the match is weak. Size values are once, few and many counts, or a class for expanded clones, and some rows have none.

j_gene | abundance | d_gene | v_gene | CDR3aa | CDR3nt
TRBJ1-3 | . | . | TRBV19 | CASSLSSDSGNTIYF | TGTGCCAGTAGCCTCTCCTCAGACTCTGGAAACACCATATATTTT
TRBJ2-3 | . | . | TRBV7-9 | CASSLDGAADTQYF | TGTGCCAGCAGCCTCGATGGGGCGGCAGATACGCAGTATTTT
TRBJ1-2 | . | TRBD1 | TRBV12-3/TRBV12-4 | CASSSRTGSGYTF | TGTGCCAGCAGTTCCCGGACAGGGTCTGGCTACACCTTC
TRBJ2-3 | . | . | TRBV9 | CASSPGPGTAGGLQDTQYF | TGTGCCAGCAGCCCTGGGCCGGGAACGGCAGGGGGGTTGCAAGATACGCAGTATTTT
TRBJ2-7 | . | TRBD1 | TRBV10-3 | CAINPGQGTYEQYF | TGTGCCATCAACCCCGGACAGGGTACCTACGAGCAGTACTTC
TRBJ1-3 | . | . | TRBV3-1/TRBV3-2 | CASSRLAGQPLGNTIYF | TGTGCCAGCAGTCGACTCGCTGGACAACCCCTTGGAAACACCATATATTTT
TRBJ1-2 | . | TRBD1 | TRBV27 | CASSSHQGDYGYTF | TGTGCCAGCAGTTCACATCAGGGGGACTATGGCTACACCTTC
TRBJ2-5 | . | . | TRBV9 | CASSSPEGAQYF | TGTGCCAGCAGCTCCCCAGAGGGGGCCCAGTACTTC
TRBJ1-1 | . | TRBD1 | TRBV29-1 | CSVPGDRVVGTEAFF | TGCAGCGTGCCGGGGGACAGGGTGGTAGGTACTGAAGCTTTCTTT
TRBJ2-3 | . | TRBD2 | TRBV7-2 | CASSPKLLAGGATDTQYF | TGTGCCAGCAGCCCCAAACTCTTAGCGGGGGGCGCAACAGATACGCAGTATTTT
TRBJ1-3 | . | . | TRBV2 | CASSEIGGSGNTIYF | TGTGCCAGCAGTGAGATTGGGGGGTCTGGAAACACCATATATTTT
TRBJ2-7 | . | . | TRBV12-3/TRBV12-4 | CASSFGRAYEQYF | TGTGCCAGCAGTTTTGGCAGGGCCTACGAGCAGTACTTC
TRBJ2-2 | . | . | TRBV5-5 | CASSLVPNTGELFF | TGTGCCAGCAGCTTGGTTCCAAACACCGGGGAGCTGTTTTTT
TRBJ1-1 | . | . | TRBV13 | CASSLQGGSEAFF | TGTGCCAGCAGCTTACAGGGTGGATCTGAAGCTTTCTTT
TRBJ1-2 | . | TRBD1 | TRBV6-5 | CASSYMQGTGNYGYTF | TGTGCCAGCAGTTACATGCAGGGGACAGGGAACTATGGCTACACCTTC
TRBJ2-7 | . | . | TRBV27 | CASSLNFGLRVHEQYF | TGTGCCAGCAGTTTAAACTTTGGGCTAAGAGTCCACGAGCAGTACTTC
TRBJ2-7 | . | . | TRBV18 | CASSPPGTVISYEQYF | TGTGCCAGCTCACCCCCGGGTACCGTAATCTCCTACGAGCAGTACTTC
TRBJ1-1 | once | TRBD1 | TRBV29-1 | CSVKGADTEAFF | TGCAGCGTGAAGGGGGCGGACACTGAAGCTTTCTTT
TRBJ1-3 | . | . | TRBV3-1/TRBV3-2 | CASSGYGGSSGNTIYF | TGTGCCAGCAGCGGCTACGGAGGGAGCTCTGGAAACACCATATATTTT
TRBJ2-2 | . | TRBD1 | TRBV4-2 | CASSPRQGEGELFF | TGTGCCAGCAGCCCTAGACAGGGGGAAGGGGAGCTGTTTTTT
TRBJ1-2 | . | TRBD1 | TRBV27 | CASSLGSGRGNGYTF | TGTGCCAGCAGTTTAGGGTCGGGCAGGGGGAATGGCTACACCTTC
TRBJ1-1 | . | . | TRBV12-3/TRBV12-4 | CASSLGGNTEAFF | TGTGCCAGCAGTTTAGGAGGGAACACTGAAGCTTTCTTT
TRBJ2-7 | once | . | TRBV11-2 | CASSGPTTEQYF | TGTGCCAGCAGCGGCCCCACCACCGAGCAGTACTTC
TRBJ2-2 | . | . | TRBV1 | CTSSPTSGTHTGELFF | TGCACCAGCAGCCCGACGTCCGGGACTCACACCGGGGAGCTGTTTTTT
TRBJ2-5 | . | TRBD1 | TRBV28 | CASTSGQGGQETQYF | TGTGCCAGCACCTCCGGACAGGGAGGACAAGAGACCCAGTACTTC
TRBJ2-3 | . | . | TRBV6-5 | CASRGGAGNENTQYF | TGTGCCAGCAGAGGGGGAGCGGGGAACGAAAATACGCAGTATTTT
TRBJ2-2 | . | TRBD1 | TRBV9 | CASSVVSGQSTGELFF | TGTGCCAGCAGCGTAGTATCGGGACAGAGCACCGGGGAGCTGTTTTTT
TRBJ1-2 | once | TRBD1 | TRBV20-1 | CSASDRARTF | TGCAGTGCTAGTGACAGGGCGCGAACCTTC
TRBJ1-5 | . | . | TRBV18 | CASSADSVNQPQHF | TGTGCCAGCTCGGCGGACAGCGTTAATCAGCCCCAGCATTTT
TRBJ2-5 | . | . | TRBV19 | CATQTGMETQYF | TGTGCCACTCAAACGGGGATGGAGACCCAGTACTTC
TRBJ1-1 | . | . | TRBV5-1 | CASSLGSTGRGTEAFF | TGCGCCAGCAGCTTGGGGTCGACAGGCCGGGGCACTGAAGCTTTCTTT
TRBJ2-2 | . | . | TRBV7-2 | CASSPPLVPGELFF | TGTGCCAGCAGCCCGCCACTAGTTCCCGGGGAGCTGTTTTTT
TRBJ1-3 | . | . | TRBV5-1 | CASSSSGNSGNTIYF | TGCGCCAGCAGCTCATCCGGGAACTCTGGAAACACCATATATTTT
TRBJ2-3 | . | TRBD2 | TRBV5-1 | CASSAPSGGATDTQYF | TGCGCCAGCAGCGCCCCTAGCGGGGGGGCCACAGATACGCAGTATTTT
TRBJ2-7 | . | TRBD1 | TRBV27 | CASSTGQGAYEQYF | TGTGCCAGCAGTACCGGACAGGGGGCTTACGAGCAGTACTTC
TRBJ1-1 | . | TRBD1 | TRBV7-9 | CASSRPTGMNTEAFF | TGTGCCAGCAGCCGCCCGACAGGGATGAACACTGAAGCTTTCTTT
TRBJ2-1 | . | . | TRBV6-5 | CASRAGYTNEQFF | TGTGCCAGCCGGGCGGGGTATACGAATGAGCAGTTCTTC
TRBJ1-2 | once | . | TRBV5-6 | CASSRRQSHTF | TGTGCCAGCAGCCGTAGACAGTCCCACACCTTC
TRBJ1-6 | once | . | TRBV12-3/TRBV12-4 | CASSFGLMEVHF | TGTGCCAGCAGTTTCGGGCTGATGGAGGTCCACTTT
TRBJ2-3 | . | TRBD2 | TRBV5-4 | CASSWEGNGGDYSTDTQYF | TGTGCCAGCAGCTGGGAGGGTAACGGCGGGGATTATAGCACAGATACGCAGTATTTT
TRBJ1-1 | . | . | TRBV27 | CASSSRGQNTEAFF | TGTGCCAGCAGTTCCCGGGGACAGAACACTGAAGCTTTCTTT
TRBJ2-3 | . | TRBD2 | TRBV7-2 | CASSPTSGGASDTQYF | TGTGCCAGCAGCCCTACTAGCGGGGGGGCGTCAGATACGCAGTATTTT
TRBJ1-3 | . | TRBD1 | TRBV5-1 | CASSRDRAGNTIYF | TGCGCCAGCAGCCGGGACAGGGCTGGAAACACCATATATTTT
TRBJ2-5 | . | . | TRBV10-3 | CAISESAGNARETQYF | TGTGCCATCAGTGAGTCGGCAGGGAATGCCAGAGAGACCCAGTACTTC
TRBJ1-1 | . | . | TRBV6-6 | CASGIFDSLEAFF | TGTGCCAGCGGAATCTTCGACAGTTTGGAAGCTTTCTTT
TRBJ1-2 | . | . | TRBV27 | CASSLGGWEGYTF | TGTGCCAGCAGTTTAGGAGGATGGGAGGGCTACACCTTC
TRBJ1-2 | . | . | TRBV19 | CASSIGSDPVDNYGYTF | TGTGCCAGTAGTATAGGTTCAGATCCAGTTGATAACTATGGCTACACCTTC